This T cell receptor beta chain comes out of a study of human T cells and chemical hapten exposure. TCRdb used MiXCR to reprocess the RACE reads, holding one entry per CDR3 protein. Of 380,000 or so distinct CDR3 sequences detected, around 5.5% appear once; the ten largest clones hold about 8.7%. This clonotype has a count of ten or more. The germline V gene has CDR1 SGHVS and CDR2 FNYEAQ. This CDR3 comprises 14 residues. The ends were cut back, 3 bases at V and 2 bases at J, with 9 bases in the middle. Time point denoted: pre-sensitization, week 0. Treatment specified: therapeutic diphenylcyclopropenone sensitization with weekly scalp DPC.

V and J are TRBV7-6 and TRBJ2-3; TRBD2 might be the D (5 bases). This clonotype was obtained from a woman between 18 and 29 years old with alopecia areata. Some clones in this sample may be carry-over from other donors' samples. This specimen was whole blood, taken in connection with sensitization to the hapten diphenylcyclopropenone (DPC). Here the CDR3 reads CASSFDYLTDTQYF. The CDR3 DNA reads TGTGCCAGCAGCTTTGACTACCTCACAGATACGCAGTATTTT.